Each of the 2 T cell receptor beta chains below was sequenced from the same sample in a study of blood T cell repertoires in COVID-19 (dated by TCRdb to about 2020). The library was built by means of the immunoSEQ multiplex PCR assay. TCRdb took over this immuneACCESS table, retaining in-frame rearrangements with V and J assigned. Such tables are incomplete; in checked studies, under half of the missing clones stem from an unresolved V gene, and the remainder is unexplained. The sample table contains about 91,000 clones; only one count was recorded for around 88% of them. The ten largest clones capture 7.5% to 10% of the sample. Sample: peripheral blood. These receptors all come from a woman aged 70-85 years with acute or convalescent COVID-19.

The J gene is TRBJ2-2, the V gene TRBV19, with a weak D call TRBD1 (6 bases). The CDR3 has 17 residues. From germline, CDR1 is LNHDA and CDR2 SQIVND (reference sequence). With 2 bases removed from V and 5 bases from J, the gap between germline ends came to 18 bases. The CDR3 nucleotides are TGTGCCAGTAGTATATTCAAGACAGTAAGGGGGACCGGGGAGCTGTTTTTT. This gives the protein CASSIFKTVRGTGELFF.

This clone was counted once. The chain carries TRBV6-6 and TRBJ1-4; no definite D call. The CDR3 is 16 residues long. The V gene's germline CDR1 is MNHNY and CDR2 SVGAGI (reference sequence). Deletions cut 7 bases from V and 3 bases from J, with 18 bases between. CDR3 nucleotides: TGTGCCAGCACCGATTACGGTGGGCTCGCTAATGAAAAACTGTTTTTT. Protein sequence: CASTDYGGLANEKLFF.